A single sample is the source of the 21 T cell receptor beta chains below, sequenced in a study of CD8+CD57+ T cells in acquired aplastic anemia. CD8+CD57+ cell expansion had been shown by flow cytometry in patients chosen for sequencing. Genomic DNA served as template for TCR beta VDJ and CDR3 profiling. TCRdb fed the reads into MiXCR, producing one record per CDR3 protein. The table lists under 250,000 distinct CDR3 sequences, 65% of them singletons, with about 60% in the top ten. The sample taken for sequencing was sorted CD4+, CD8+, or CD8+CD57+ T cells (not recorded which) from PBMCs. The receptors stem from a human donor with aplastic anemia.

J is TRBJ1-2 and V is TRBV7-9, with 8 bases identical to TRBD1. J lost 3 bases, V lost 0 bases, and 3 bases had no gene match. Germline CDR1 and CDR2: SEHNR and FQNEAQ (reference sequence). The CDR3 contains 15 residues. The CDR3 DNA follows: TGTGCCAGCAGCTTAGCACCGGGACAGGACTATGGCTACACCTTC. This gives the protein CASSLAPGQDYGYTF.

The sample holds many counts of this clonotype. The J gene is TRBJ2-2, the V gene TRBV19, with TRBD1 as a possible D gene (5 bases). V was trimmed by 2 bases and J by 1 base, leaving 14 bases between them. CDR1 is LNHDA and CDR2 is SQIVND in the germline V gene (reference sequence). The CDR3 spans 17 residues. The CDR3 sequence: CASSIWVTVLNTGELFF. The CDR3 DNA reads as TGTGCCAGTAGTATATGGGTGACAGTGTTGAACACCGGGGAGCTGTTTTTT.

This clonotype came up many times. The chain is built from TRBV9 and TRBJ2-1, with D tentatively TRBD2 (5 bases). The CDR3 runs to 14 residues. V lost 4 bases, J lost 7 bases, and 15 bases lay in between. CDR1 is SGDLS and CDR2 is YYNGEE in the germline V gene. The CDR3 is CASSFHGEANEQFF. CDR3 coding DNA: TGTGCCAGCAGCTTCCACGGGGAAGCAAATGAGCAGTTCTTC.

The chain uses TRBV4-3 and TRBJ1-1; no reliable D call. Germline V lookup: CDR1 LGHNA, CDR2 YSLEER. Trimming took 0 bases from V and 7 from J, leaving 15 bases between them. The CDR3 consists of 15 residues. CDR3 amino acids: CASSQDLTGLSEAFF. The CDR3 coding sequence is TGCGCCAGCAGCCAAGATTTAACGGGCCTAAGTGAAGCTTTCTTT.

CDR3 bases: TGTGCCACCAGTGATTTGTCTCAGCGCAGCACCGGGGAGCTGTTTTTT. It encodes CATSDLSQRSTGELFF. The chain employs TRBV24-1 and TRBJ2-2; D remains unclear. V lost 0 bases and J 4 bases, leaving 11 bases between the germline ends. The V gene's germline CDR1 is KGHDR and CDR2 SFDVKD. CDR3 size: 16 residues.

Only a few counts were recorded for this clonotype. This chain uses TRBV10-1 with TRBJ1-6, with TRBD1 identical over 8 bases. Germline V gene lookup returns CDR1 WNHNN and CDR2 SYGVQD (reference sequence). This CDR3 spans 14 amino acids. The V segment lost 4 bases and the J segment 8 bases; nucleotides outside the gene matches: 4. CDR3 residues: CASSGTGNDSPLHF. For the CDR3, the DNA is TGCGCCAGCAGTGGGACAGGGAATGATTCACCCCTCCACTTT.

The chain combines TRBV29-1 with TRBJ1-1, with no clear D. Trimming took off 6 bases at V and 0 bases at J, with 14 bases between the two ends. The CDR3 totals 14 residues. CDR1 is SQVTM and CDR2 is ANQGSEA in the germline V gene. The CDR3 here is CSVTAGSMNTEAFF. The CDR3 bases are TGCAGCGTCACGGCGGGGAGCATGAACACTGAAGCTTTCTTT.

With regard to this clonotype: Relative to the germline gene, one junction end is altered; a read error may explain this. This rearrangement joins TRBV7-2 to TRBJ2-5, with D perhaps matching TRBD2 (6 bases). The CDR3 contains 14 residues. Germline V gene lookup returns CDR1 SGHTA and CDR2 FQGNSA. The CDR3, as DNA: TGCGCCAGCAGCTTGGGACTGGAACAAGAGACCCAGTACTTC. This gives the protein CASSLGLEQETQYF. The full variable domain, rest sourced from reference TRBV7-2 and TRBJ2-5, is GAGVSQSPSNKVTEKGKDVELRCDPISGHTALYWYRQSLGQGLEFLIYFQGNSAPDKSGLPSDRFSAERTGGSVSTLTIQRTQQEDSAVYLCASSLGLEQETQYFGPGTRLLVL.

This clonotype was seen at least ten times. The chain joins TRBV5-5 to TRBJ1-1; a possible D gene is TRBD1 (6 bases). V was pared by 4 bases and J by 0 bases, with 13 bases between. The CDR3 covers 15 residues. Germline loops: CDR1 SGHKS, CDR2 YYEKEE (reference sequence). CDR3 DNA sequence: TGTGCCAGCAGCCTGACAGGACCGATGAACACTGAAGCTTTCTTT. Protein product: CASSLTGPMNTEAFF.

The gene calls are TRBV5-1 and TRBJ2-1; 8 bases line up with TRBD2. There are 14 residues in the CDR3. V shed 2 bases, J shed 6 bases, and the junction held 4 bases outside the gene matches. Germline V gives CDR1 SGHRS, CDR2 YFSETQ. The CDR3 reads CASSLTGGSNEQFF. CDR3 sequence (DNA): TGCGCCAGCAGCTTAACGGGAGGGTCCAATGAGCAGTTCTTC.

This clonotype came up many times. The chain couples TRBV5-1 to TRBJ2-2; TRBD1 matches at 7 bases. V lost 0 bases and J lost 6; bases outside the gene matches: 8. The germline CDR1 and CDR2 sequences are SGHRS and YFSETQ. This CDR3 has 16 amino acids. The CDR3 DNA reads TGCGCCAGCAGCTTGGCAGACAGGGCCGGCGCCGGGGAGCTGTTTTTT. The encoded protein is CASSLADRAGAGELFF.

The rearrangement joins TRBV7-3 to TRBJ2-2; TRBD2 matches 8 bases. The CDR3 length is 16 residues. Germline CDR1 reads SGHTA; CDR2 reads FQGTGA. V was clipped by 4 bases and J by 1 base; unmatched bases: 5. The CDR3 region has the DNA TGTGCCAGCAGCTCCCGAGCGGGGGAGAACACCGGGGAGCTGTTTTTT. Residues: CASSSRAGENTGELFF.

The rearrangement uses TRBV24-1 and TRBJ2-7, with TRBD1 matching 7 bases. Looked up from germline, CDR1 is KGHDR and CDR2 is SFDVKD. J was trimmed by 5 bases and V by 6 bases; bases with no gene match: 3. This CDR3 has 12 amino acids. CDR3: CATSRGPDEQYF. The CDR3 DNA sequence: TGTGCCACCAGTAGGGGGCCGGACGAGCAGTACTTC.

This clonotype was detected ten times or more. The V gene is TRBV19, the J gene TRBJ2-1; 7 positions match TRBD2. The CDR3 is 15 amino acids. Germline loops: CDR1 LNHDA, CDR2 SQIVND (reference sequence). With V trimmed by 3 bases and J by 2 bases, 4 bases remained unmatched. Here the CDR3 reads CASSILGTTYNEQFF. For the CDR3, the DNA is TGTGCCAGTAGTATCCTCGGGACTACCTACAATGAGCAGTTCTTC.

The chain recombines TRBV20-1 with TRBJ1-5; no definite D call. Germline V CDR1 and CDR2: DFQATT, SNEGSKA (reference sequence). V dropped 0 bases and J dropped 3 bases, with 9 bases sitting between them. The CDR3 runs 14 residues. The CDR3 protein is CSARDATTNQPQHF. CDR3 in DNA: TGCAGTGCTAGAGATGCTACAACCAATCAGCCCCAGCATTTT.

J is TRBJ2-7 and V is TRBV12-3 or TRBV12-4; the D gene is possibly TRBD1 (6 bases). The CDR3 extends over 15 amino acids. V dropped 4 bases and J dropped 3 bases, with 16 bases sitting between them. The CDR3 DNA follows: TGTGCCAGCAGTTCAGCAGGGGCTGGAAACTACGAGCAGTACTTC. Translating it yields CASSSAGAGNYEQYF.

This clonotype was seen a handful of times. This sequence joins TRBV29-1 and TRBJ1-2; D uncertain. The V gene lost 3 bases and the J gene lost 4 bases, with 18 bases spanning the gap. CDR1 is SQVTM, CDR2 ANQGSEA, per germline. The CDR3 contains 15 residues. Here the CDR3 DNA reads TGCAGCGTTGACGGGCAGGAAGATAAACCCTATGGCTACACCTTC. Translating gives CSVDGQEDKPYGYTF.

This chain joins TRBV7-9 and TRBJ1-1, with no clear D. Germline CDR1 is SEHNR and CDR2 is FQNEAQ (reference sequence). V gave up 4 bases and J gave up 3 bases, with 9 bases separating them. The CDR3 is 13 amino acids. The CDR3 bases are TGTGCCAGCAGCTCCAACGGGGACACTGAAGCTTTCTTT. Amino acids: CASSSNGDTEAFF.

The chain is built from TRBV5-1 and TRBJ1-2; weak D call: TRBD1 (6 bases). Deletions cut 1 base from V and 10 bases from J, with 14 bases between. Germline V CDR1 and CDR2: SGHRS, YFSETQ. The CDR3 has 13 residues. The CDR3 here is CASSLSGTILYTF. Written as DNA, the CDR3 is TGCGCCAGCAGCTTGTCCGGGACAATTCTCTACACCTTC.

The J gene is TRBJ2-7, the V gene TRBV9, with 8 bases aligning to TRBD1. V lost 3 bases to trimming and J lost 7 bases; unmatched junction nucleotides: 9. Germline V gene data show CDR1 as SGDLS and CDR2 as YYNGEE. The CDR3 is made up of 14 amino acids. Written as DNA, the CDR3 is TGTGCCAGCAGCGCCCAACAGGGGGGTGGTGAGCAGTACTTC. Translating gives CASSAQQGGGEQYF.

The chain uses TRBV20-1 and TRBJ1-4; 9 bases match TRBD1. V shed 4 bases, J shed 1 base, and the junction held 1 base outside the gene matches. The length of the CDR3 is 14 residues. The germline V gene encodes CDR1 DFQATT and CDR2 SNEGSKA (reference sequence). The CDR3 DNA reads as TGCAGTGCTATGGGACAGGGAACTAATGAAAAACTGTTTTTT. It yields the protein CSAMGQGTNEKLFF.